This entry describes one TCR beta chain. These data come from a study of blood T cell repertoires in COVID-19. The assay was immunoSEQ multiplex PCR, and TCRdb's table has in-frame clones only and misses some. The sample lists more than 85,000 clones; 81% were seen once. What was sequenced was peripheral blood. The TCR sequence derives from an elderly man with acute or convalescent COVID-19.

The DNA for the CDR3 is TGTGCCAGCAGTCCCATTTACACCGGGGAGCTGTTTTTT. This gives the protein CASSPIYTGELFF. The chain links TRBV28 to TRBJ2-2; D ambiguous. Germline V gives CDR1 MDHEN, CDR2 SYDVKM. V was cut by 5 bases and J by 3 bases, with 7 bases left in between. This CDR3 comprises 13 residues.